A selection of T cell receptor beta chains follows, all from one sample in a study of shared clonotypes between healthy human individuals. Measured with immunoSEQ multiplex PCR; TCRdb has only the in-frame clones, and not every one. The repertoire has hundreds of thousands of clones, less than 80% of them found once; the top ten carry around 2%. Sequences were obtained from memory CD4+ T cells sorted from blood. All receptors come from a woman aged 25 to 39 in good health. Both conserved end residues are part of each CDR3. D genes are given only for firm matches. Clone size appears in some rows only: once, few, many, or a class for an expanded clone.

V gene	J gene	clone size	D gene	CDR3 protein	CDR3 DNA
TRBV28	TRBJ2-7	.	TRBD2	CASSTRGKLAGTYEQYF	TGTGCCAGCAGTACCCGCGGTAAACTAGCGGGGACCTACGAGCAGTACTTC
TRBV29-1	TRBJ2-5	.	.	CSVEKEGFETQYF	TGCAGCGTTGAAAAGGAAGGGTTTGAGACCCAGTACTTC
TRBV11-2	TRBJ2-7	few	TRBD2	CASSYSQRDSYEQYF	TGTGCCAGCAGCTACAGCCAGCGGGACTCCTACGAGCAGTACTTC
TRBV19	TRBJ1-4	.	TRBD1	CASSPTGGAREKLFF	TGTGCCAGTAGCCCCACAGGGGGCGCACGGGAAAAACTGTTTTTT
TRBV7-2	TRBJ2-1	few	TRBD2	CASSTTSGTSYNEQFF	TGTGCCAGCAGCACTACTAGCGGGACCTCCTACAATGAGCAGTTCTTC
TRBV28	TRBJ1-1	.	.	CASHTTGLRTEAFF	TGTGCCAGCCACACTACAGGGTTGAGGACTGAAGCTTTCTTT
TRBV19	TRBJ2-4	.	.	CASTKTGTKNIQYF	TGTGCCAGTACCAAGACAGGAACCAAAAACATTCAGTACTTC
TRBV28	TRBJ2-2	many	TRBD2	CASSYSGRGTGELFF	TGTGCCAGCAGCTATAGCGGGAGAGGAACCGGGGAGCTGTTTTTT
TRBV27	TRBJ2-7	.	TRBD2	CASSSAGGSGRGRQYF	TGTGCCAGCAGTTCCGCCGGGGGGAGCGGGAGGGGGCGGCAGTACTTC
TRBV7-9	TRBJ2-7	.	TRBD1	CASSSWTGAGYEQYF	TGTGCCAGCAGCTCGTGGACAGGGGCGGGGTACGAGCAGTACTTC
TRBV19	TRBJ2-7	.	.	CASSLQGQEQYF	TGTGCCAGTAGCCTACAGGGTCAGGAGCAGTACTTC
TRBV7-9	TRBJ2-5	few	.	CASSRGSLRLQETQYF	TGTGCCAGCAGCCGGGGCTCTTTGCGGCTCCAAGAGACCCAGTACTTC
TRBV7-2	TRBJ2-1	.	.	CASSLERANEHFF	TGTGCCAGCAGCTTAGAGCGGGCAAATGAGCATTTCTTC
TRBV10-2	TRBJ2-3	.	TRBD2	CASSERRDTASGRASTDTQYF	TGCGCCAGCAGTGAGAGGAGGGACACGGCTAGCGGGAGGGCGAGCACAGATACGCAGTATTTT
TRBV2	TRBJ2-2	.	.	CASRRDRNTGELFF	TGTGCCAGCAGGCGGGACAGGAACACCGGGGAGCTGTTTTTT
TRBV6-4	TRBJ2-1	.	TRBD2	CASSDSSGSRNEQFF	TGTGCCAGCAGTGACTCTAGCGGGAGTCGAAATGAGCAGTTCTTC
TRBV28	TRBJ2-7	once	.	CASSSLNPPYEQYF	TGTGCCAGCAGTTCCTTAAATCCGCCCTACGAGCAGTACTTC
TRBV2	TRBJ2-7	.	TRBD2	CASRGLAGGPYEQYF	TGTGCCAGCCGGGGACTAGCGGGAGGGCCGTACGAGCAGTACTTC
TRBV4-1	TRBJ1-1	.	.	CASSQFDRYTEAFF	TGCGCCAGCAGCCAATTTGACCGATACACTGAAGCTTTCTTT
TRBV6-5	TRBJ1-5	.	.	CASSRVRNQPQHF	TGTGCCAGCAGCAGGGTACGCAATCAGCCCCAGCATTTT
TRBV28	TRBJ1-2	.	.	CASSLSAHYTF	TGTGCCAGCAGTTTAAGTGCCCACTACACCTTC
TRBV27	TRBJ1-1	.	.	CASIGGGWTEAFF	TGTGCCAGCATCGGAGGTGGATGGACTGAAGCTTTCTTT
TRBV28	TRBJ2-7	few	.	CASRGASQAETYEQYF	TGTGCCAGCAGGGGGGCATCGCAAGCCGAAACCTACGAGCAGTACTTC
TRBV5-1	TRBJ1-2	.	.	CASSSDSSIGYTF	TGCGCCAGCAGCTCTGACAGTAGCATAGGCTACACCTTC
TRBV11-2	TRBJ2-2	.	.	CATQPAGSTGELFF	TGTGCCACACAACCGGCGGGCAGCACCGGGGAGCTGTTTTTT
TRBV18	TRBJ2-7	.	.	CASSPPYSYEQYF	TGTGCCAGCTCACCTCCCTACAGTTACGAGCAGTACTTC
TRBV29-1	TRBJ2-5	.	.	CSVGTIRQGETQYF	TGCAGCGTTGGCACCATAAGACAAGGGGAGACCCAGTACTTC
TRBV29-1	TRBJ2-3	once	.	CSVVVTDTQYF	TGCAGCGTTGTAGTGACAGATACGCAGTATTTT
TRBV15	TRBJ2-1	few	.	CATSRPPGGRRNANEQFF	TGTGCCACCAGCAGACCCCCAGGTGGGCGGAGGAATGCCAATGAGCAGTTCTTC